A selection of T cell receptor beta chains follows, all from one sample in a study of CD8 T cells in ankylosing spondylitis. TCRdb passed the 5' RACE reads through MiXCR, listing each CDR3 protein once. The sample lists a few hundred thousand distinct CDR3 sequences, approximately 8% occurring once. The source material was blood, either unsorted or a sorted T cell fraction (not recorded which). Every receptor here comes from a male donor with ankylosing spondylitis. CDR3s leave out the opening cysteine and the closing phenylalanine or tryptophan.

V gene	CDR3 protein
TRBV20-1	SARDPRFISGDTEAF
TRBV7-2	ASSLATGTDPGELF
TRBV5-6	ASSLISGRGNEQF
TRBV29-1	SVESGTTYEQY
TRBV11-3	ASSVSGTDTQY
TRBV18	ASSPHPDYEQY
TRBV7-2	ASSLTSAGVVAEAF
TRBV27	ASSQGLAGDNEQF
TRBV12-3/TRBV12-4	ASSSGANEAF
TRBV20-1	SALDWNQPQH
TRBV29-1	SVETGGDTQY
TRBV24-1	ATSDGGVPQH
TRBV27	ASSLSNTYRGNQPQH
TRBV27	ASRPTGITEAF
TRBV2	ASSLFFGQPQH
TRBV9	ASSDTGGHEQY
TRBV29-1	SVVVTGNDQPQH
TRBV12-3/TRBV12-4	ASRPDSDQETQY
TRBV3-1	ASSQYSGSAREEQF
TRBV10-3	AISAPGGAGANVLT
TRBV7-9	ASSPGTGGSGELF
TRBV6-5	ASSSYNQPQH
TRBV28	ASSRSQGSNQPQH
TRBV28	ASRWTSPGEQY
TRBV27	ASSLGALGSQETQY
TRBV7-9	ASTRSTSANTGELF
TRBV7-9	ASSFEQGNTIY
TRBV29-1	SVDRTASRYGYT
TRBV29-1	SVRRQSQETQY
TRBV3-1	ASSPRGRGADNQPQH
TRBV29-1	SVIGQGYTEAF